This T cell receptor beta chain comes out of a study of CD8 T cells in Susac syndrome. V shed 1 base, J shed 7 bases, and the junction held 8 bases outside the gene matches. This CDR3 has 15 amino acids. Germline V gene lookup returns CDR1 MNHEY and CDR2 SMNVEV (reference sequence). An amount of RNA that ranged from roughly 0.45 to 1 ug was reverse transcribed with random hexamers. A single record per CDR3 protein comes from TCRdb applying MiXCR to the immunoSEQ multiplex PCR reads. The sample includes 400,000 or so distinct CDR3 sequences, about 85% of them seen just once. This clonotype was obtained from a human donor with multiple sclerosis. J is TRBJ1-2 and V is TRBV27; TRBD1 matches at 8 bases. Sequencing was carried out using CD8+ T cells from PBMCs. This CDR3 reads CASSLLQGARSGYTF. In DNA form, the CDR3 reads TGTGCCAGCAGTTTATTGCAGGGGGCAAGGAGTGGCTACACCTTC.